The clone carrying this T cell receptor (beta chain) appeared a few times. Its target is unknown. This specimen comes from a study of T-cell memory formation after mild COVID-19. General study findings and limits: Shrinking CD4+ clones were chiefly CM and EM; CD8+ ones were chiefly EMRA.

CDR1 is SGHTA and CDR2 is FQGNSA in the germline V gene. The CDR3 is 15 amino acids. Trimming removed 2 bases from V and 4 bases from J; junction bases left unmatched: 7. TCRdb passed the 5' RACE reads through MiXCR, listing each CDR3 protein once. Among 470,000 or so distinct CDR3 sequences listed, about 23% were seen once. Sequenced input: PBMCs or a T cell subset sorted from them (not recorded which). This chain links TRBV7-2 with TRBJ1-2; the match to TRBD1 covers 7 bases. The clonotype comes from an adult woman who had mild COVID-19 (a few samples of this study predate the infection). Cell type and time point are not known. The CDR3 spells CASSLYSGQTYGYTF. As DNA, the CDR3 is TGTGCCAGCAGCTTATACTCGGGACAGACCTATGGCTACACCTTC.